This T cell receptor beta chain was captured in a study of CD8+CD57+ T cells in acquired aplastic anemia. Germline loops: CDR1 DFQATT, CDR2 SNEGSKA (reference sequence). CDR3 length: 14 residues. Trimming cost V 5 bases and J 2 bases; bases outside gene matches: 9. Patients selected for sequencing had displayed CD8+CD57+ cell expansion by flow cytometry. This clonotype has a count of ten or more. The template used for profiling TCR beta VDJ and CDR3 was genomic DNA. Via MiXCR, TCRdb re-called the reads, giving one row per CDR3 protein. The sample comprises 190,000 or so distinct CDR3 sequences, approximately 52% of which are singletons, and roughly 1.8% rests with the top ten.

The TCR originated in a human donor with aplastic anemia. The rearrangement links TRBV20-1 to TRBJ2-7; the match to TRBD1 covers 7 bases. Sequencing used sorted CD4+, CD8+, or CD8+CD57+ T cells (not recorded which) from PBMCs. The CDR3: CSAQLDRATYEQYF. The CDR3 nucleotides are TGCAGTGCTCAACTCGACAGGGCGACCTACGAGCAGTACTTC.